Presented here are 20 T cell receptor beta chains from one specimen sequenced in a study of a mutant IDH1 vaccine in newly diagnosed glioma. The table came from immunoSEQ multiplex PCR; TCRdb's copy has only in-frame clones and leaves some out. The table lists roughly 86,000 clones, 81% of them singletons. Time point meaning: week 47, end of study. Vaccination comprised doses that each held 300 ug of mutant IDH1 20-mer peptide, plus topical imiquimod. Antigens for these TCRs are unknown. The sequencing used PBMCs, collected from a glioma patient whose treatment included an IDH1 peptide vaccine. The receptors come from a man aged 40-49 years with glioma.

In nucleotides, the CDR3 is TGTGCCAGCAAGCGAGATACGCAGTATTTT. Translation: CASKRDTQYF. V usage is TRBV6-1 and J usage is TRBJ2-3; D gene uncertain. CDR3 length: 10 residues. Germline V lookup: CDR1 MNHNS, CDR2 SASEGT. Trimming stripped 7 bases from V and 5 bases from J, with 4 bases between.

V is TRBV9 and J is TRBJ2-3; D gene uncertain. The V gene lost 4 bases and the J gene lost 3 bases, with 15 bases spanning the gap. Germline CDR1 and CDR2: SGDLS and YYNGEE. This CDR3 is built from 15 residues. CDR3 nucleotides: TGTGCCAGCAGCTTTTCGACCGAGAATACAGATACGCAGTATTTT. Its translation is CASSFSTENTDTQYF. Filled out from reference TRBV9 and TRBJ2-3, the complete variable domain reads DSGVTQTPKHLITATGQRVTLRCSPRSGDLSVYWYQQSLDQGLQFLIQYYNGEERAKGNILERFSAQQFPDLHSELNLSSLELGDSALYFCASSFSTENTDTQYFGPGTRLTVL.

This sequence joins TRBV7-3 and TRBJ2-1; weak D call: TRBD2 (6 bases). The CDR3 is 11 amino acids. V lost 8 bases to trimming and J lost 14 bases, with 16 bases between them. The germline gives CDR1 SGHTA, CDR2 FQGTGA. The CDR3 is CASAPAEREFF. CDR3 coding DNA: TGTGCCAGCGCCCCCGCCGAGCGGGAGTTCTTC.

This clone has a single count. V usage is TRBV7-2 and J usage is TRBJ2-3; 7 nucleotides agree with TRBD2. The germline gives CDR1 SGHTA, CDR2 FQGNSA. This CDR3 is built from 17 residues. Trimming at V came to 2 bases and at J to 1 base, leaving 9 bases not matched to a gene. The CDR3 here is CASSLWWEAGGTDTQYF. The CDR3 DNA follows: TGTGCCAGCAGCTTATGGTGGGAGGCGGGGGGCACAGATACGCAGTATTTT.

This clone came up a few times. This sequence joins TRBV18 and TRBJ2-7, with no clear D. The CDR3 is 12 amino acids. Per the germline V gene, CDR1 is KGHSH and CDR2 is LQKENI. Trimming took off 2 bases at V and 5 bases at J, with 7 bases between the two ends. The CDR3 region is CASSPGVDEQYF. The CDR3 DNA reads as TGTGCCAGCTCACCAGGTGTTGACGAGCAGTACTTC.

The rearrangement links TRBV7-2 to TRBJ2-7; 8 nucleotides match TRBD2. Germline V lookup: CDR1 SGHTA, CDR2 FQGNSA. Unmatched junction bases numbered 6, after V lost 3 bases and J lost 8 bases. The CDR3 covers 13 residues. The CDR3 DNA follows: TGTGCCAGCAGCTTGTCAGCGGGGGCGAAGCAGTACTTC. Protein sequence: CASSLSAGAKQYF.

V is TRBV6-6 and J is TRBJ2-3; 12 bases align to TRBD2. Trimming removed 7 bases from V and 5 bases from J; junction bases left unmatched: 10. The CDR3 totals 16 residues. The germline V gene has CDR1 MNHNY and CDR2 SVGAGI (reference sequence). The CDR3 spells CASTTSGGISGDTQYF. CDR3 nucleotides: TGTGCCAGCACGACTAGCGGGGGAATATCTGGAGATACGCAGTATTTT.

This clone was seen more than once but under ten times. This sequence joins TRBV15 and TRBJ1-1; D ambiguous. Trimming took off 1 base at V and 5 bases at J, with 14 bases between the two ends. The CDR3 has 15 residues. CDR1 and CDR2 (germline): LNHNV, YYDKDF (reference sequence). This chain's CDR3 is CATSRGIGSGTEAFF. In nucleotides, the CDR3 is TGTGCCACCAGCAGAGGCATAGGGTCGGGGACTGAAGCTTTCTTT.

This chain's CDR3 is CASSWRTGQRETQYF. As DNA, the CDR3 is TGTGCCAGCAGCTGGAGGACAGGGCAGAGGGAGACCCAGTACTTC. This chain uses TRBV7-2 with TRBJ2-5; 8 bases are shared with TRBD1. Unmatched junction bases numbered 9, after V lost 4 bases and J lost 5 bases. The CDR3 totals 15 residues. The germline CDR1 and CDR2 sequences are SGHTA and FQGNSA.

CDR3 sequence: CASSLSGYGYTF. For the CDR3, the DNA is TGTGCCAGCAGCTTATCGGGCTATGGCTACACCTTC. This sequence joins TRBV11-2 and TRBJ1-2; D remains unclear. Germline lookup yields CDR1 SGHAT and CDR2 FQNNGV. Trimming cost V 2 bases and J 4 bases, with 5 bases left between them. The CDR3 covers 12 residues.

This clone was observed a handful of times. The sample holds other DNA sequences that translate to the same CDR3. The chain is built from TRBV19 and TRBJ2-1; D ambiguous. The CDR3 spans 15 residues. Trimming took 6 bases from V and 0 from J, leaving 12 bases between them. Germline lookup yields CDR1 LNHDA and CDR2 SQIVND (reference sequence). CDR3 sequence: CASRPDRSSYNEQFF. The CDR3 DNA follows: TGTGCCAGTAGGCCGGACCGAAGCTCCTACAATGAGCAGTTCTTC.

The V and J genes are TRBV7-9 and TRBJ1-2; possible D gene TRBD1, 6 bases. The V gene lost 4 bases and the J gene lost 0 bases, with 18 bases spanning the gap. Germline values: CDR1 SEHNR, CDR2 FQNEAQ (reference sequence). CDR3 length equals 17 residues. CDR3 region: CASSSSVGAPTNYGYTF. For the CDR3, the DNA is TGTGCCAGCAGCTCCTCAGTGGGGGCGCCGACTAACTATGGCTACACCTTC.

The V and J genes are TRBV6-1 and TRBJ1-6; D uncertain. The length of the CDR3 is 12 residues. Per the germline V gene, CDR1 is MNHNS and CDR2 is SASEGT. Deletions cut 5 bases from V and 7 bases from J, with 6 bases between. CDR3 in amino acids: CASSLWNSPLHF. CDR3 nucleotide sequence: TGTGCCAGCAGTCTTTGGAATTCACCCCTCCACTTT.

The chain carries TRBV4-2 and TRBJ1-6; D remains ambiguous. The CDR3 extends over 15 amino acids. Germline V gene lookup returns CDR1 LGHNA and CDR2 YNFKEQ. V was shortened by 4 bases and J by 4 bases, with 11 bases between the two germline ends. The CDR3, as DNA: TGTGCCAGCAGCCTTTCCGCAGGTTATAATTCACCCCTCCACTTT. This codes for CASSLSAGYNSPLHF.

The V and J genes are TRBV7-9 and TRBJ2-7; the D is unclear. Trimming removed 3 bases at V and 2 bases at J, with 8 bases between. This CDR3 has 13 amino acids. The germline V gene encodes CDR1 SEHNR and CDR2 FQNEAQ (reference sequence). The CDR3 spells CASSFIATYEQYF. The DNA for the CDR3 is TGTGCCAGCAGCTTTATAGCCACCTACGAGCAGTACTTC.

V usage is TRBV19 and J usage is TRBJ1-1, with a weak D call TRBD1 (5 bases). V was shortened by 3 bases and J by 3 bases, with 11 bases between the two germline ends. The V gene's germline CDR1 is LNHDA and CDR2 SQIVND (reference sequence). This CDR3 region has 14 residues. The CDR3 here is CASSISRGYTEAFF. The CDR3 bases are TGTGCCAGTAGTATTAGTAGGGGTTACACTGAAGCTTTCTTT.

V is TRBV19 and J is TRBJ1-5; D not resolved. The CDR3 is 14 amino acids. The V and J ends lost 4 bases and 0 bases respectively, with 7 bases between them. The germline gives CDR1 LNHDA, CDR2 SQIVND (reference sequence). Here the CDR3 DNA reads TGTGCCAGTAGTAGCAGGAATAGCAATCAGCCCCAGCATTTT. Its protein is CASSSRNSNQPQHF.

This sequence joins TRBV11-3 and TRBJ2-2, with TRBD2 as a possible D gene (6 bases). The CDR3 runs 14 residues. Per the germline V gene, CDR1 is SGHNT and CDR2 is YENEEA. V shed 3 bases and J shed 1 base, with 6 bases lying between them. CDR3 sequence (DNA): TGTGCCAGCAGCTTTAGCGGGAACACCGGGGAGCTGTTTTTT. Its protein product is CASSFSGNTGELFF.

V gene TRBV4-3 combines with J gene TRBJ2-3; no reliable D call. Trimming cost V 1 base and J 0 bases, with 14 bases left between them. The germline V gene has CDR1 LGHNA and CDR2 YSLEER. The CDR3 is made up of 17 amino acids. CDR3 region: CASSQGPLGDSTDTQYF. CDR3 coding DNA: TGCGCCAGCAGCCAAGGCCCCCTAGGTGACAGCACAGATACGCAGTATTTT.

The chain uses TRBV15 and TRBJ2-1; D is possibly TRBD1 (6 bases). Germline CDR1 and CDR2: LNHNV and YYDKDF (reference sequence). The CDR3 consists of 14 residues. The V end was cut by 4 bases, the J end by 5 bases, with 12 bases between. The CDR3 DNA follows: TGTGCCACCAGCAAGTCGGACAGAAACAATGAGCAGTTCTTC. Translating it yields CATSKSDRNNEQFF.